This T cell receptor beta chain was identified in a study of blood T cell repertoires in COVID-19 (dated by TCRdb to 2018 to 2020). In terms of the full investigation: Collaborator samples came from the United States, Italy and Spain and covered acute and convalescent phases of COVID-19. HLA class I and class II types, where available, came from metadata supplied by the sample provider rather than from assay-based typing. The repertoires were released in a freely available public database meant as a resource for research on the immune response to SARS-CoV-2. The samples were drawn from the first 160 participants of the ongoing ImmuneRACE study and from 1,254 subjects provided by 6 global collaborators. Subjects who had been exposed to COVID-19, were actively infected with it, or had recovered from it provided the deeply sampled blood TCRbeta repertoires that made up the dataset. The material from the prospective study consisted of cDNA or gDNA derived from T cells, B-cell-depleted T cells, or PBMCs. Sample metadata almost always included a de-identified subject ID, COVID-19 status, age in years and sex.

As concerns this clone: The antigen it recognizes is unknown. Base qualities were left out, and no much larger clone turns up one base away.

CDR1 and CDR2 were assigned from the germline V gene as SGHVS and FQNEAQ. Trimming at the junction amounts to 3 bases on V and 5 bases on J, and the germline ends lie 14 bases apart. Taken from cysteine to valine, the CDR3 has 14 residues. Only the CDR3 DNA stays, 42 bases, in frame from base 1. TCRbeta CDR3 regions were amplified from genomic DNA using the immunoSEQ Assay, a bias-controlled multiplex PCR. Processing in the source paper ran as follows. Nucleated cell counts per sample were estimated from amplification of reference gene primers within the assay. To quantify the absolute abundance of each unique TCRbeta CDR3 rearrangement, sequence reads were collapsed and filtered. Productive Simpson clonality was computed per sample as the square root of Simpson's diversity index over productive rearrangements. The table was pulled from immuneACCESS by TCRdb, which kept in-frame rearrangements only. Such tables lose some clones; where checked, under half of the loss comes from unresolved V genes, and the rest has no known cause. That table supplies the V and J calls and clone size; D and trimming were determined from the DNA. Counted in this sample were fewer than 140,000 clones; about two thirds of them appeared once. The ten largest clones add up to approximately 0.9% of the sample.

The collaborating institutions used their own protocols to collect whole blood in K2EDTA tubes. Collaborator samples were shipped for TCRbeta analysis as frozen whole blood, isolated PBMCs, or DNA extracted from either sample type. Points the paper makes about the study in general: The amount of clinical and demographic metadata varied by source and participant and was provided uncurated.

In this chain, TRBV7-8 is recombined with TRBJ2-7, and perhaps TRBD1 as D gene, on 6 matching bases. This TCR came from a human donor with acute or convalescent COVID-19. The donor label of this sample is uncertain. Specimen: peripheral blood. The DNA sequence reads TGTGCCAGCAGCTTTGGGCGCAGGGGTCACGAGCAGTACGTC. Translated, this gives CASSFGRRGHEQYV.